This T cell receptor beta chain was identified in a study of blood T cell repertoires in COVID-19. The overall study: The United States, Italy and Spain provided the acute and convalescent COVID-19 samples.

Seattle patients were enrolled while actively infected and followed longitudinally. The CDR3 covers 16 residues. CDR1 and CDR2 from the germline V gene are SGHNT and YENEEA. V shed 5 bases and J 4 bases; nucleotides not matched to a gene: 6. Original handling: How many nucleated cells were present was estimated from reference gene primer amplification. The repertoire was sequenced with immunoSEQ multiplex PCR; TCRdb's copy has only in-frame clones and lacks some. D and trimming were read from the DNA, whereas the V and J calls and clone size are those reported in that table. The sample yields approximately 150,000 clones, around nine tenths seen once.

Sequencing used peripheral blood. The V and J genes are TRBV11-3 and TRBJ2-6; 9 bases are shared with TRBD2. This receptor was identified in a woman of 80 years or more with COVID-19, enrolled during active disease. CDR3 region: CASSGSGRSGANVLTF. CDR3 nucleotides: TGTGCCAGCAGCGGTAGCGGGAGATCGGGGGCCAACGTCCTGACTTTC.